This TCR beta chain was observed in a study of Graves' ophthalmopathy and Graves' hyperthyroidism. Across the whole study: Peripheral blood sampling occurred at initial diagnosis, before any treatment.

Deletions cut 5 bases from V and 5 bases from J, with 13 bases between. Germline CDR1 and CDR2: DFQATT and SNEGSKA (reference sequence). The CDR3 is made up of 14 amino acids. Researchers took RNA transcripts and amplified TCR beta CDR3 regions from them. Second-round multiplex PCR came after first-round RT-PCR with HTBI primers. TCRdb re-derived calls from the multiplex PCR reads in MiXCR, one entry per CDR3 protein. In the table there are more than 300,000 distinct CDR3 sequences, about 15% of which are singletons. The authors defined stable hyperthyroidism as no ophthalmopathy within 18 months of follow-up. The hyperthyroidism patients had a new diagnosis of under 2 months' duration and were aged 18 to 65. Symptoms, serum thyroxine and TRAb, thyroid ultrasound, and orbital computed tomography formed the diagnostic basis.

Sequenced: peripheral blood. The origin of this receptor is an adult woman with stable Graves' hyperthyroidism. The rearrangement links TRBV20-1 to TRBJ1-6; perhaps TRBD1 as D (5 bases). The CDR3, as DNA: TGCAGTGCTTTCGACAGCAGAGATAATTCACCCCTCCACTTT. Encoded protein: CSAFDSRDNSPLHF.